This T cell receptor beta chain was sequenced during a study of blood T cell repertoires in COVID-19. Across the whole study: Acute and convalescent COVID-19 specimens originated in the United States, Italy and Spain. T cells, B-cell-depleted T cells, or PBMCs supplied cDNA or gDNA.

The Seattle patients, enrolled during active infection, were followed longitudinally. CDR3 length equals 16 residues. The V and J ends lost 4 bases and 2 bases, in that order; junction bases with no gene match: 9. Germline values: CDR1 MNHEY, CDR2 SMNVEV (reference sequence). Original methodology: Amplified reference gene primers provided the basis for estimating nucleated cell counts. Only in-frame clones appear in the TCRdb table, and some are missing; sequencing was by immunoSEQ multiplex PCR. The D gene and trimming were derived from the DNA, and the V and J assignments and clone size from that table. Among 300,000 to 400,000 clones listed, over 80% were seen once.

This clonotype originated in a woman aged 45 to 65 with COVID-19, enrolled during active disease. This sequence joins TRBV27 and TRBJ2-7, with 9 bases aligning to TRBD2. Specimen: peripheral blood. The CDR3 DNA reads as TGTGCCAGCAGTTCAATAGCGGGAGAACATCCCTACGAGCAGTACTTC. Encoded protein: CASSSIAGEHPYEQYF.